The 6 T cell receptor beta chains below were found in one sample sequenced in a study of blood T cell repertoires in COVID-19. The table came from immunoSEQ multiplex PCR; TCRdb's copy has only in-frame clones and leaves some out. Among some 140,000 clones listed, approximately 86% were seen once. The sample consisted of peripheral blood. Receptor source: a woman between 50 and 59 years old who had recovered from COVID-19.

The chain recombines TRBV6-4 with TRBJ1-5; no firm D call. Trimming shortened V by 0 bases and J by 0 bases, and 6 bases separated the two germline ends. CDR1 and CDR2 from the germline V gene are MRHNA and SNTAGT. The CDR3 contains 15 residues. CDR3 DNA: TGTGCCAGCAGTGACTCTGAGGGTAGCAATCAGCCCCAGCATTTT. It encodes CASSDSEGSNQPQHF.

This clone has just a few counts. CDR3 in amino acids: CASSLGSSYGYTF. The CDR3 DNA sequence: TGTGCCAGCAGCTTGGGCAGCTCCTATGGCTACACCTTC. The chain employs TRBV11-2 and TRBJ1-2; D is uncertain. In germline, CDR1 is SGHAT, CDR2 FQNNGV. This CDR3 has 13 amino acids. V shed 3 bases and J shed 4 bases, with 9 bases lying between them.

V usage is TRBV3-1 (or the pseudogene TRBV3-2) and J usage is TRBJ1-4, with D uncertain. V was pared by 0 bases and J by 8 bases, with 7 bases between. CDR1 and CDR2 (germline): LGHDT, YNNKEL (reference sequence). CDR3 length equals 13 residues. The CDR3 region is CASSQDSREKLFF. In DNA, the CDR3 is TGTGCCAGCAGCCAAGATTCGAGAGAAAAACTGTTTTTT.

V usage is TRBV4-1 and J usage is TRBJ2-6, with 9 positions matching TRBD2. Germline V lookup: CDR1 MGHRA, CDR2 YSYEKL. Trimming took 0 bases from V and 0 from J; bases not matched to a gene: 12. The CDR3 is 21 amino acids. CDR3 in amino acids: CASSQDFGLATLSSGANVLTF. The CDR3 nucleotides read TGCGCCAGCAGCCAAGATTTTGGACTAGCGACCCTGTCCTCTGGGGCCAACGTCCTGACTTTC.

In nucleotides, the CDR3 is TGTGCTAGTGGTCAACTCCCTGACGGGGTCAGGACCCTGAACACTGAAGCTTTCTTT. This sequence encodes CASGQLPDGVRTLNTEAFF. V is TRBV12-5 and J is TRBJ1-1; unclear D gene. Germline CDR1 reads LGHNT; CDR2 reads FRNRAP. The CDR3 has 19 amino acids. The V gene lost 5 bases and the J gene lost 0 bases, with 25 bases spanning the gap.

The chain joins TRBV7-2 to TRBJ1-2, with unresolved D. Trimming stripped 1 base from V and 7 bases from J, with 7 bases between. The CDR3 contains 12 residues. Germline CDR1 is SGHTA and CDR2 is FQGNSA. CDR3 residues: CASSLVEGGYTF. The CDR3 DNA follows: TGTGCCAGCAGCTTAGTGGAGGGTGGCTACACCTTC.